One and the same sample provided the 30 T cell receptor beta chains below, sequenced in a study of OX40 agonist ivuxolimab in advanced cancers. TCRdb keeps only in-frame clones here, not all; method: immunoSEQ multiplex PCR. Of over 30,000 clones in the sample, 65% to 75% are singletons; the top ten hold roughly 18%. Sequencing used CD4+ or CD8+ T cells sorted from blood, obtained in a trial of the OX40 agonist ivuxolimab. The receptor source for this set is an adult with an advanced solid tumor such as melanoma, head and neck, liver or kidney cancer.

This clone was observed a few times. The genes are TRBV2 and TRBJ1-5, with TRBD1 identical over 11 bases. V shed 6 bases, J shed 7 bases, and the junction held 5 bases outside the gene matches. This CDR3 region has 14 residues. Germline V gene data show CDR1 as SNHLY and CDR2 as FYNNEI. CDR3 sequence reads: CASRGQGAWQPQHF. CDR3 DNA: TGTGCCAGCAGAGGACAGGGGGCTTGGCAGCCCCAGCATTTT.

This clone has more than one count but fewer than ten. J is TRBJ1-1 and V is TRBV29-1; D is ambiguous. Trimming cost V 4 bases and J 1 base, with 4 bases left between them. This CDR3 has 11 amino acids. The germline CDR1 and CDR2 sequences are SQVTM and ANQGSEA. The CDR3 DNA follows: TGCAGCGTTGGAGAGAACACTGAAGCTTTCTTT. Translated, it gives CSVGENTEAFF.

By its share, this clone is large. The chain is built from TRBV28 and TRBJ2-3, with D unclear. From germline, CDR1 is MDHEN and CDR2 SYDVKM. V was trimmed by 2 bases and J by 0 bases, leaving 15 bases between them. CDR3 length: 17 amino acids. CDR3 DNA sequence: TGTGCCAGCAGTTTACTCGAAACACTTGAGAGCACAGATACGCAGTATTTT. Its protein is CASSLLETLESTDTQYF.

This clone was found once. The V call is TRBV30, the J call TRBJ1-5, with D perhaps TRBD1 (6 bases). This CDR3 comprises 16 residues. CDR1 is GTSNPN, CDR2 SVGIG, per germline (reference sequence). The V end was cut by 3 bases, the J end by 2 bases, with 17 bases between. The CDR3 DNA is TGTGCCTGGAGCGATGTAGGGGGTATCGGCAATCAGCCCCAGCATTTT. Translating it yields CAWSDVGGIGNQPQHF.

The rearrangement links TRBV5-1 to TRBJ1-3; D is undetermined. CDR3 length equals 16 residues. Trimming shortened V by 0 bases and J by 0 bases, and 10 bases separated the two germline ends. Germline assignment: CDR1 SGHRS and CDR2 YFSETQ. CDR3 sequence: CASSLVGESSGNTIYF. For the CDR3, the DNA is TGCGCCAGCAGCTTGGTCGGGGAGAGCTCTGGAAACACCATATATTTT.

The chain employs TRBV7-9 and TRBJ2-3; 7 bases map to TRBD1. The CDR3 has 15 residues. The V gene end was trimmed by 5 bases and the J gene end by 4 bases; junction bases not matched to a gene: 9. Germline V gene data show CDR1 as SEHNR and CDR2 as FQNEAQ (reference sequence). The CDR3 sequence: CASSPREQGADTQYF. The DNA for the CDR3 is TGTGCCAGCAGCCCTCGTGAGCAGGGGGCAGATACGCAGTATTTT.

This chain joins TRBV9 and TRBJ2-1; TRBD2 aligns across 10 bases. Trimming took 3 bases from V and 7 from J; bases not matched to a gene: 7. There are 15 residues in the CDR3. Per germline, CDR1 SGDLS and CDR2 YYNGEE. The CDR3 nucleotides read TGTGCCAGCAGCGAAAGCGGGGGGGCCCGAAATGAGCAGTTCTTC. Translated: CASSESGGARNEQFF.

The V gene is TRBV5-4, the J gene TRBJ1-2, with D perhaps matching TRBD1 (6 bases). The germline V gene encodes CDR1 SGHNT and CDR2 YYREEE (reference sequence). V lost 4 bases to trimming and J lost 5 bases, with 18 bases between them. The CDR3 covers 15 residues. CDR3 nucleotide sequence: TGTGCCAGCAGCCAACAGGGAAGGGATATATATGGCTACACCTTC. This sequence encodes CASSQQGRDIYGYTF. Full variable domain (outside the CDR3, taken from reference TRBV5-4 and TRBJ1-2): ETGVTQSPTHLIKTRGQQVTLRCSSQSGHNTVSWYQQALGQGPQFIFQYYREEENGRGNFPPRFSGLQFPNYSSELNVNALELDDSALYLCASSQQGRDIYGYTFGSGTRLTVV.

This rearrangement joins TRBV29-1 to TRBJ1-1; TRBD1 matches 12 bases. Looked up from germline, CDR1 is SQVTM and CDR2 is ANQGSEA. The V and J ends lost 7 bases and 4 bases, in that order; junction bases with no gene match: 19. The CDR3 contains 18 residues. CDR3 in amino acids: CSAARDRGQGVGITEAFF. As DNA, the CDR3 is TGCAGCGCTGCCCGGGACAGGGGGCAAGGGGTGGGAATCACTGAAGCTTTCTTT.

This clone was counted a few times. The rearrangement joins TRBV14 to TRBJ2-1; TRBD2 might be the D (5 bases). V was cut by 1 base and J by 9 bases, with 10 bases left in between. The CDR3 is made up of 13 amino acids. Germline CDR1 and CDR2: SGHDN and FVKESK. The CDR3 DNA reads as TGTGCCAGCAGCCAAGTTGGAGGCGCTGAGCAGTTCTTC. It translates to CASSQVGGAEQFF.

This sequence joins TRBV12-5 and TRBJ1-5; tentatively, D is TRBD1 (6 bases). Germline-derived CDR1 and CDR2 are LGHNT and FRNRAP. This CDR3 comprises 12 residues. Between the trimmed V and J ends, which lost 1 base and 13 bases, there was a span of 11 bases. The CDR3 bases are TGTGCTAGTGGTTTGGCACAGGGAAGTCAGCATTTT. This sequence encodes CASGLAQGSQHF.

The chain joins TRBV11-2 to TRBJ2-7; D possibly matches TRBD1 or TRBD2 (5 bases each). The CDR3 covers 15 residues. The germline V and J ends were trimmed by 5 bases and 4 bases, with 18 bases remaining between them. Germline CDR1 is SGHAT and CDR2 is FQNNGV. The CDR3 loop reads CASSPGTDPRYEQYF. The CDR3 DNA follows: TGTGCCAGCAGCCCGGGGACGGACCCCCGGTACGAGCAGTACTTC. Full variable domain (rest looked up from reference TRBV11-2 and TRBJ2-7): EAGVAQSPRYKIIEKRQSVAFWCNPISGHATLYWYQQILGQGPKLLIQFQNNGVVDDSQLPKDRFSAERLKGVDSTLKIQPAKLEDSAVYLCASSPGTDPRYEQYFGPGTRLTVT.

This clone showed up just a few times. The rearrangement links TRBV6-1 to TRBJ1-1; D gene unclear. Trimming shortened V by 8 bases and J by 5 bases, and 21 bases separated the two germline ends. CDR1 and CDR2 (germline): MNHNS, SASEGT. The CDR3 extends over 15 amino acids. The CDR3 nucleotides read TGTGCCAGCGAGGACCCCCAGTTGGGGAGGACTGAAGCTTTCTTT. Encoded protein: CASEDPQLGRTEAFF.

This clone occurred a few times. V is TRBV7-7 and J is TRBJ1-3; D is ambiguous. The CDR3 consists of 15 residues. Germline V gene lookup returns CDR1 SSHAT and CDR2 FNYEAQ (reference sequence). The V end was cut by 2 bases, the J end by 0 bases, with 8 bases between. The CDR3 DNA reads as TGTGCCAGCAGCTTAACCACTTACTCTGGAAACACCATATATTTT. It yields the protein CASSLTTYSGNTIYF. The variable domain in full, completed from reference TRBV7-7 and TRBJ1-3, reads GAGVSQSPRYKVTKRGQDVTLRCDPISSHATLYWYQQALGQGPEFLTYFNYEAQPDKSGLPSDRFSAERPEGSISTLTIQRTEQRDSAMYRCASSLTTYSGNTIYFGEGSWLTVV.

This clone was picked up one time. This sequence joins TRBV28 and TRBJ2-5; D is unclear. The length of the CDR3 is 13 residues. CDR1 and CDR2 from the germline V gene are MDHEN and SYDVKM. V was cut by 3 bases and J by 5 bases, with 10 bases left in between. CDR3 DNA: TGTGCCAGCAGTTTCGCCGGACGCGAGACCCAGTACTTC. Protein product: CASSFAGRETQYF.

The V gene is TRBV30, the J gene TRBJ1-2, with D unresolved. CDR1 and CDR2 from the germline V gene are GTSNPN and SVGIG (reference sequence). Trimming shortened V by 2 bases and J by 0 bases, and 16 bases separated the two germline ends. This CDR3 spans 16 amino acids. The CDR3 reads CAWSRMGSTTNYGYTF. CDR3 DNA sequence: TGTGCCTGGAGTAGGATGGGGTCGACAACTAACTATGGCTACACCTTC.

The rearrangement uses TRBV7-2 and TRBJ2-5, with D hard to call. CDR3 size: 12 residues. Germline V gene data show CDR1 as SGHTA and CDR2 as FQGNSA. Trimming cost V 5 bases and J 0 bases, with 4 bases left between them. CDR3 loop: CASSRYQETQYF. In DNA, the CDR3 is TGTGCCAGCAGCAGATACCAAGAGACCCAGTACTTC.

The chain is built from TRBV10-2 and TRBJ1-2, with D maybe TRBD1 (5 bases). Germline CDR1 is WSHSY and CDR2 is SAAADI. The V and J ends lost 2 bases and 5 bases respectively, with 12 bases between them. The CDR3 runs 14 residues. CDR3 DNA: TGCGCCAGCAGTGAGACGAGAGGGGAATATGGCTACACCTTC. Encoded protein: CASSETRGEYGYTF.

Only a few counts were recorded for this clone. CDR3 nucleotides: TGTGCCAGCAGTTTAACCACAGGGTACGGTCAGCCCCAGCATTTT. This sequence encodes CASSLTTGYGQPQHF. The rearrangement uses TRBV27 and TRBJ1-5; D may be TRBD1 (6 bases). V lost 2 bases and J 6 bases, leaving 14 bases between the germline ends. Per germline, CDR1 MNHEY and CDR2 SMNVEV (reference sequence). This CDR3 comprises 15 residues.

Only a few counts were recorded for this clone. This chain uses TRBV7-9 with TRBJ1-1; D not resolved. V dropped 8 bases and J dropped 7 bases, with 11 bases sitting between them. Germline V gives CDR1 SEHNR, CDR2 FQNEAQ (reference sequence). This CDR3 has 11 residues. DNA for the CDR3: TGTGCCAGCGGGTACACTAATGAAGCTTTCTTT. Translating it yields CASGYTNEAFF.

The CDR3 here is CASSWGLAGGGDTQYF. CDR3 in DNA: TGTGCCAGCAGCTGGGGACTAGCGGGGGGTGGAGATACGCAGTATTTT. This chain connects TRBV5-6 to TRBJ2-3; 15 nucleotides agree with TRBD2. With V trimmed by 3 bases and J by 5 bases, 4 bases remained unmatched. The CDR3 is made up of 16 amino acids. The germline gives CDR1 SGHDT, CDR2 YYEEEE.

The V and J genes are TRBV2 and TRBJ1-4; 8 nucleotides agree with TRBD1. After removal of 7 bases from V and 8 bases from J, the junction contained 3 bases not matched to a gene. This CDR3 has 12 amino acids. The germline V gene encodes CDR1 SNHLY and CDR2 FYNNEI. CDR3 bases: TGTGCCAGCAAAGGGGACAGGGAAAAACTGTTTTTT. Amino acid sequence: CASKGDREKLFF.

V and J are TRBV5-1 and TRBJ2-5; 9 positions match TRBD1. CDR1 is SGHRS and CDR2 is YFSETQ in the germline V gene. The length of the CDR3 is 14 residues. The ends lost 1 base at V and 5 bases at J; junction bases unmatched: 3. CDR3 in amino acids: CASSLWTGEETQYF. CDR3 in DNA: TGCGCCAGCAGCTTGTGGACAGGGGAGGAGACCCAGTACTTC.

The chain joins TRBV5-1 to TRBJ2-1, with TRBD2 matching 8 bases. V lost 2 bases to trimming and J lost 0 bases; unmatched junction nucleotides: 7. There are 17 residues in the CDR3. The germline CDR1 and CDR2 sequences are SGHRS and YFSETQ. The CDR3 DNA is TGCGCCAGCAGCTTTGGACTAGCAGCTAGCTCCTACAATGAGCAGTTCTTC. Translating it yields CASSFGLAASSYNEQFF.

The chain couples TRBV28 to TRBJ1-2; no clear D gene. V was pared by 1 base and J by 7 bases, with 13 bases between. The germline V gene encodes CDR1 MDHEN and CDR2 SYDVKM. The CDR3 has 14 residues. The CDR3 reads CASSLFGLTLGYTF. In DNA, the CDR3 is TGTGCCAGCAGTTTATTCGGCCTCACCCTTGGCTACACCTTC.

The rearrangement links TRBV7-3 to TRBJ2-1, with a possible D match to TRBD2 (5 bases). This CDR3 comprises 16 residues. V lost 2 bases and J 4 bases, leaving 15 bases between the germline ends. Germline V lookup: CDR1 SGHTA, CDR2 FQGTGA. The CDR3 sequence is CASSLDRVSGYNEQFF. In nucleotides, the CDR3 is TGTGCCAGCAGCTTAGACCGGGTCTCGGGGTACAATGAGCAGTTCTTC.

V is TRBV4-1 and J is TRBJ1-2; possible D gene TRBD1, 5 bases. Trimming removed 3 bases at V and 2 bases at J, with 13 bases between. Germline lookup yields CDR1 MGHRA and CDR2 YSYEKL. The CDR3 length is 15 residues. The CDR3 DNA is TGCGCCAGCAGCCACTCTCCAGGGAAAAACTATGGCTACACCTTC. Its translation: CASSHSPGKNYGYTF.

The chain is built from TRBV11-3 and TRBJ2-1, with TRBD2 matching 8 bases. The J segment lost 7 bases and the V segment lost 5 bases, leaving 10 bases of the junction unmatched. CDR3 length equals 15 residues. Germline CDR1 SGHNT, CDR2 YENEEA. The CDR3 DNA reads as TGTGCCAGCAGCCACCGTGGGGAGCGGGGGAATGAGCAGTTCTTC. Translating gives CASSHRGERGNEQFF.

This clone was detected a few times. The V call is TRBV9, the J call TRBJ2-1; 8 nucleotides agree with TRBD2. The CDR3 length is 15 residues. Germline V gene data show CDR1 as SGDLS and CDR2 as YYNGEE. V lost 2 bases to trimming and J lost 2 bases; unmatched junction nucleotides: 3. The CDR3 protein is CASSVASGPYNEQFF. In nucleotides, the CDR3 is TGTGCCAGCAGCGTCGCTAGCGGGCCCTACAATGAGCAGTTCTTC.

The chain couples TRBV5-7 to TRBJ1-4; tentative D call: TRBD1 (6 bases). TRBV5-7 falls under the ORF class, with uncertain function. This CDR3 is 17 amino acids long. V was pared by 5 bases and J by 1 base, with 18 bases between. DNA for the CDR3: TGTGCCAGCAGAACCCGGGAGCGGGACATAACTAATGAAAAACTGTTTTTT. This encodes CASRTRERDITNEKLFF.